Listed here is a single TCR beta chain. This specimen belongs to a study of blood T cell repertoires in COVID-19. Study details: In each case, the material was cDNA or gDNA derived from T cells, B-cell-depleted T cells, or PBMCs.

Data came from immunoSEQ multiplex PCR; TCRdb stores just in-frame clones and leaves some out. The sample consists of around 100,000 clones, roughly 84% of them appearing once. The germline V gene has CDR1 SEHNR and CDR2 FQNEAQ (reference sequence). The CDR3 contains 15 residues. V lost 2 bases and J 0 bases, leaving 11 bases between the germline ends. The specimen sequenced was peripheral blood. This rearrangement joins TRBV7-9 to TRBJ2-7, with TRBD1 as a possible D gene (6 bases). This TCR derives from a woman aged 65 to 85 with acute or convalescent COVID-19. The CDR3 here is CASSLMSGASYEQYF. The CDR3 nucleotides are TGTGCCAGCAGCTTAATGTCAGGGGCCTCCTACGAGCAGTACTTC. The full variable domain, its missing parts supplied by reference TRBV7-9 and TRBJ2-7, is DTGVSQNPRHKITKRGQNVTFRCDPISEHNRLYWYRQTLGQGPEFLTYFQNEAQLEKSRLLSDRFSAERPKGSFSTLEIQRTEQGDSAMYLCASSLMSGASYEQYFGPGTRLTVT.